What follows are 20 T cell receptor beta chains derived from one specimen sequenced in a study of blood T cell repertoires in COVID-19. Repertoires were generated with immunoSEQ multiplex PCR, while TCRdb's copy carries only in-frame clones and drops some. This repertoire shows fewer than 700,000 clones, roughly nine tenths found once; its top ten account for roughly 8%. Material for sequencing was peripheral blood. Every receptor here comes from a woman in her 50s with COVID-19, enrolled during active disease.

This clone occurred a few times. This chain joins TRBV10-3 and TRBJ1-2; D unresolved. V was trimmed by 2 bases and J by 8 bases, leaving 9 bases between them. Germline V gene lookup returns CDR1 ENHRY and CDR2 SYGVKD. This CDR3 is built from 12 residues. The CDR3 reads CAISEDKGGYTF. The CDR3 region has the DNA TGTGCCATCAGTGAGGACAAAGGAGGCTACACCTTC.

The chain employs TRBV7-2 and TRBJ1-5, with D perhaps matching TRBD1 (6 bases). CDR1 and CDR2 (germline): SGHTA, FQGNSA. V dropped 5 bases and J dropped 5 bases, with 13 bases sitting between them. The CDR3 runs 14 residues. The CDR3 is CASSPGRGDQPQHF. CDR3 nucleotides: TGTGCCAGCAGCCCCGGGAGGGGGGATCAGCCCCAGCATTTT.

This chain joins TRBV4-1 and TRBJ1-2; the match to TRBD1 covers 9 bases. CDR3 length: 13 residues. From germline, CDR1 is MGHRA and CDR2 YSYEKL. V was clipped by 4 bases and J by 14 bases; unmatched bases: 11. The chain's CDR3 is CASSRTTGGSRTF. The CDR3 DNA reads TGCGCCAGCAGCCGAACGACAGGGGGGAGTCGGACCTTC.

The chain carries TRBV19 and TRBJ1-2, with 7 bases lining up with TRBD1. The CDR3 sequence is 16 residues long. With 3 bases clipped from V and 6 bases from J, the junction kept 13 bases outside the gene matches. The germline CDR1 and CDR2 sequences are LNHDA and SQIVND (reference sequence). CDR3 nucleotide sequence: TGTGCCAGTAGTATCTTATTCGGCAGGGGGAAGAATGGCTACACCTTC. Protein product: CASSILFGRGKNGYTF. Looking up the rest from reference TRBV19 and TRBJ1-2 gives the full variable domain: DGGITQSPKYLFRKEGQNVTLSCEQNLNHDAMYWYRQDPGQGLRLIYYSQIVNDFQKGDIAEGYSVSREKKESFPLTVTSAQKNPTAFYLCASSILFGRGKNGYTFGSGTRLTVV.

The chain employs TRBV12-5 and TRBJ1-2, with 9 bases matching TRBD1. Germline assignment: CDR1 LGHNT and CDR2 FRNRAP. After removal of 2 bases from V and 0 bases from J, the junction contained 1 base not matched to a gene. CDR3 length: 15 residues. The CDR3 loop is CASGLRDRANYGYTF. In nucleotides, the CDR3 is TGTGCTAGTGGTTTGAGGGACAGGGCTAACTATGGCTACACCTTC.

This chain connects TRBV11-1 to TRBJ2-7; 9 bases line up with TRBD1. J gave up 6 bases and V 7 bases, and 10 bases lay outside the gene matches. This CDR3 has 14 residues. Germline CDR1 is SGHAT and CDR2 is FQDESV (reference sequence). The CDR3 sequence: CASTWGQGSVEQYF. The CDR3 bases are TGTGCCAGCACCTGGGGACAGGGATCGGTCGAGCAGTACTTC.

The chain uses TRBV4-2 and TRBJ1-1; TRBD1 might be the D (6 bases). The CDR3 contains 14 residues. The germline gives CDR1 LGHNA, CDR2 YNFKEQ. V lost 1 base to trimming and J lost 4 bases, with 10 bases between them. In DNA form, the CDR3 reads TGTGCCAGCAGCCAAGTAGAAGGGGGCACTGAAGCTTTCTTT. Amino acid sequence: CASSQVEGGTEAFF.

This chain joins TRBV19 and TRBJ2-1, with 10 bases that match TRBD2. From germline, CDR1 is LNHDA and CDR2 SQIVND (reference sequence). The ends lost 1 base at V and 12 bases at J; junction bases unmatched: 6. This CDR3 region has 14 residues. The CDR3 DNA reads TGTGCCAGTAGTATAGGGCTAGCGGGGGTTTTGCAGTTCTTC. Encoded protein: CASSIGLAGVLQFF.

V usage is TRBV5-4 and J usage is TRBJ2-1; maybe TRBD2 (7 bases). Germline CDR1 SGHNT, CDR2 YYREEE (reference sequence). The CDR3 loop spans 14 amino acids. Trimming left V 4 bases short and J 8 bases short, with 16 bases between. As DNA, the CDR3 is TGTGCCAGCAGCATAGGGGGAGGGCACGATGAGCAGTTCTTC. It specifies CASSIGGGHDEQFF.

The J gene is TRBJ2-1, the V gene TRBV7-9; D is uncertain. CDR3 length equals 13 residues. CDR1 and CDR2 (germline): SEHNR, FQNEAQ (reference sequence). Between the trimmed V and J ends, which lost 5 bases and 6 bases, there was a span of 11 bases. The CDR3 coding sequence is TGTGCCAGCAGCCTCTACCCTGGCAATGAGCAGTTCTTC. Encoded protein: CASSLYPGNEQFF.

The V and J genes are TRBV6-5 and TRBJ1-1; D call uncertain. The CDR3 loop spans 15 amino acids. Germline V lookup: CDR1 MNHEY, CDR2 SVGAGI. V lost 6 bases and J lost 5, with 19 bases in between. CDR3 residues: CASSLSASGSTEAFF. In DNA, the CDR3 is TGTGCCAGCAGCTTAAGCGCTTCCGGGAGTACTGAAGCTTTCTTT.

The chain uses TRBV28 and TRBJ2-7, with a tentative D call TRBD2 (7 bases). Germline CDR1 and CDR2: MDHEN and SYDVKM. The CDR3 runs 15 residues. V shed 6 bases and J shed 2 bases, with 17 bases lying between them. The CDR3 region is CASSSLRGGTYEQYF. The CDR3 nucleotides read TGTGCCAGCAGCAGCCTAAGGGGGGGCACCTACGAGCAGTACTTC.

V usage is TRBV20-1 and J usage is TRBJ1-2; the D is unclear. This CDR3 comprises 11 residues. Germline assignment: CDR1 DFQATT and CDR2 SNEGSKA (reference sequence). DNA for the CDR3: TGCATTGTGTCGGGGAACTATGGCTACACCTTC. Its translation: CIVSGNYGYTF.

V usage is TRBV9 and J usage is TRBJ2-7; D may be TRBD1 (6 bases). V lost 0 bases, J lost 0 bases, and 10 bases lay in between. The length of the CDR3 is 15 residues. CDR1 and CDR2 (germline): SGDLS, YYNGEE. The CDR3 sequence is CASSVGTANSYEQYF. The DNA of the CDR3 is TGTGCCAGCAGCGTAGGGACAGCTAACTCCTACGAGCAGTACTTC. The whole variable domain, remainder taken from reference TRBV9 and TRBJ2-7, is DSGVTQTPKHLITATGQRVTLRCSPRSGDLSVYWYQQSLDQGLQFLIQYYNGEERAKGNILERFSAQQFPDLHSELNLSSLELGDSALYFCASSVGTANSYEQYFGPGTRLTVT.

V is TRBV28 and J is TRBJ1-1, with D unresolved. The V end lost 4 bases, the J end lost 6 bases, and 15 bases lay between the germline ends. CDR3 length: 14 residues. CDR1 is MDHEN and CDR2 is SYDVKM in the germline V gene. CDR3 DNA: TGTGCCAGCAGTTCCCCCCCCGCTATGCCTGAAGCTTTCTTT. Its protein product is CASSSPPAMPEAFF. Full variable domain (rest looked up from reference TRBV28 and TRBJ1-1): DVKVTQSSRYLVKRTGEKVFLECVQDMDHENMFWYRQDPGLGLRLIYFSYDVKMKEKGDIPEGYSVSREKKERFSLILESASTNQTSMYLCASSSPPAMPEAFFGQGTRLTVV.

CDR3 loop: CASSFDRGPYEQYF. The CDR3 DNA is TGTGCCAGCAGCTTCGACAGGGGCCCATACGAGCAGTACTTC. The chain combines TRBV7-9 with TRBJ2-7, with 8 bases that match TRBD1. Germline V CDR1 and CDR2: SEHNR, FQNEAQ (reference sequence). The CDR3 spans 14 residues. V lost 3 bases to trimming and J lost 4 bases; unmatched junction nucleotides: 5.

This chain connects TRBV10-3 to TRBJ1-2; 9 positions agree with TRBD1. The CDR3 sequence is 13 residues long. The germline gives CDR1 ENHRY, CDR2 SYGVKD. Trimming took 2 bases from V and 8 from J; bases not matched to a gene: 3. As DNA, the CDR3 is TGTGCCATCAGTGAGGGACAGGGGAGAGGCTACACCTTC. Translated: CAISEGQGRGYTF.

This clone was counted once. The chain links TRBV6-5 to TRBJ2-2, with TRBD1 matching 8 bases. J gave up 5 bases and V 6 bases, and 2 bases lay outside the gene matches. CDR3 size: 13 residues. Looked up from germline, CDR1 is MNHEY and CDR2 is SVGAGI. The CDR3 spells CASRRTGTGELFF. The CDR3 coding sequence is TGTGCCAGCAGGAGGACAGGGACCGGGGAGCTGTTTTTT.

This clone was counted a single time. The CDR3 nucleotides read TGTGCCAGTAGTATCCCCGGGTCCTATGGCTACACCTTC. This gives the protein CASSIPGSYGYTF. The chain couples TRBV19 to TRBJ1-2; D ambiguous. V lost 3 bases and J lost 4, with 9 bases in between. In germline, CDR1 is LNHDA, CDR2 SQIVND (reference sequence). The CDR3 sequence is 13 residues long.

This chain joins TRBV5-4 and TRBJ1-1; perhaps TRBD1 as D (6 bases). The CDR3 contains 15 residues. The V end was cut by 3 bases, the J end by 8 bases, with 20 bases between. CDR1 is SGHNT, CDR2 YYREEE, per germline (reference sequence). The CDR3 loop reads CASSSGVRGSPEAFF. The CDR3 DNA is TGTGCCAGCAGCTCAGGGGTCAGGGGTTCTCCCGAAGCTTTCTTT.